A single T cell receptor beta chain is shown here with its context. This specimen comes from a study of blood T cell repertoires in COVID-19. CDR1 SGHAT and CDR2 FQNNGV come from the germline V gene. This CDR3 contains 16 residues. With V trimmed by 3 bases and J by 7 bases, 11 bases remained unmatched. TCRdb's copy holds only in-frame clones and misses some; the assay was immunoSEQ multiplex PCR. The table lists approximately 150,000 clones, 60% to 85% of them singletons. The J gene is TRBJ2-1, the V gene TRBV11-2; 8 positions match TRBD1. Sequenced input: peripheral blood. The source is a woman in her fifties or sixties with COVID-19, enrolled during active disease. CDR3 protein: CASSFSSGGLGNEQFF. The DNA of the CDR3 is TGTGCCAGCAGCTTTTCCTCAGGGGGCTTAGGGAATGAGCAGTTCTTC.